A single sample gave rise to the 19 T cell receptor beta chains below, sequenced in a study of blood T cells in healthy people across ages. The use of a sample-barcoded 5' primer and a J-beta primer mix characterized a second PCR of about 7 to 12 cycles. One entry per CDR3 protein, called by TCRdb with MiXCR from the 5' RACE reads. The sample holds around 800,000 distinct CDR3 sequences, around two fifths seen once. The sample taken for sequencing was blood. The receptors shown here come from a man in his sixties in good health.

The chain couples TRBV25-1 to TRBJ2-7, with 7 bases lining up with TRBD1. Per the germline V gene, CDR1 is MGHDK and CDR2 is SYGVNS. With V trimmed by 3 bases and J by 2 bases, 10 bases remained unmatched. The CDR3 is made up of 16 amino acids. The CDR3 DNA is TGTGCCAGCAGTGAGTTGACAGGGTCCTTCCCCTACGAGCAGTACTTC. This codes for CASSELTGSFPYEQYF.

The rearrangement uses TRBV7-2 and TRBJ1-6; TRBD1 is a possible D gene (5 bases). V dropped 0 bases and J dropped 8 bases, with 14 bases sitting between them. The V gene's germline CDR1 is SGHTA and CDR2 FQGNSA. CDR3 length: 16 residues. This chain's CDR3 is CASSLALMGRDSPLHF. CDR3 sequence (DNA): TGTGCCAGCAGCTTAGCGTTGATGGGGCGGGATTCACCCCTCCACTTT.

The chain is built from TRBV7-6 and TRBJ2-3; 9 positions agree with TRBD1. This CDR3 contains 14 residues. Per the germline V gene, CDR1 is SGHVS and CDR2 is FNYEAQ. The junction had 9 bases not matched to a gene; V was cut back by 9 bases and J by 5 bases. CDR3 DNA: TGTGCCAGTACGACAGGGGGTTCGGTAGATACGCAGTATTTT. Translation gives CASTTGGSVDTQYF.

This clonotype has just a few counts. This chain links TRBV7-2 with TRBJ1-2; 8 bases map to TRBD1. The CDR3 runs 14 residues. Looked up from germline, CDR1 is SGHTA and CDR2 is FQGNSA. J lost 3 bases, V lost 5 bases, and 5 bases had no gene match. The CDR3 nucleotides are TGTGCCAGCAGCCCGATACAGGGGGACTATGGCTACACCTTC. As protein: CASSPIQGDYGYTF.

Turning to this clonotype: A read error may produce the germline difference seen at one junction end. The chain joins TRBV9 to TRBJ1-2, with 9 bases lining up with TRBD1. Germline V gene data show CDR1 as SGDLS and CDR2 as YYNGEE. The CDR3 covers 15 residues. As DNA, the CDR3 is TGTGCCAGCAGCCTTCCACCGGGACAGGGCTATGGCCACACCTTC. Translating it yields CASSLPPGQGYGHTF.

The chain is built from TRBV10-3 and TRBJ2-5; D perhaps matches TRBD2 (6 bases). V lost 4 bases and J lost 1, with 13 bases in between. Germline V CDR1 and CDR2: ENHRY, SYGVKD. The CDR3 is made up of 15 amino acids. The CDR3, as DNA: TGTGCCATCAGTGGCGGGGTACAGCTCCAAGAGACCCAGTACTTC. Translating gives CAISGGVQLQETQYF.

This clonotype showed up just a few times. The chain has TRBV29-1 and TRBJ2-1; D tentatively reads TRBD1 or TRBD2 (5 bases each). Looked up from germline, CDR1 is SQVTM and CDR2 is ANQGSEA. The CDR3 runs 12 residues. Trimming took 4 bases from V and 7 from J, leaving 11 bases between them. In DNA, the CDR3 is TGCAGCGTTGCGTGGTGGGGGAATGAGCAGTTCTTC. Protein sequence: CSVAWWGNEQFF.

Only a few counts were recorded for this clonotype. This chain joins TRBV20-1 and TRBJ2-3; 9 positions agree with TRBD2. CDR1 and CDR2 from the germline V gene are DFQATT and SNEGSKA (reference sequence). With 0 bases clipped from V and 1 base from J, the junction kept 5 bases outside the gene matches. The CDR3 spans 16 residues. The CDR3 loop reads CSAREPLAGGTDTQYF. In DNA, the CDR3 is TGCAGTGCTAGAGAACCCTTAGCGGGGGGCACAGATACGCAGTATTTT.

This clonotype was detected only once. V gene TRBV7-9 combines with J gene TRBJ2-5, with D tentatively TRBD2 (7 bases). CDR1 is SEHNR and CDR2 is FQNEAQ in the germline V gene (reference sequence). The CDR3 covers 13 residues. Trimming stripped 6 bases from V and 5 bases from J, with 13 bases between. CDR3 in DNA: TGTGCCAGCAGGGGTGGGGGGGCGGAGACCCAGTACTTC. Amino acids: CASRGGGAETQYF.

This chain connects TRBV21-1 to TRBJ2-5; the table's D gene call, TRBD1, was not cross checked with the DNA. TRBV21-1 is annotated as a pseudogene. The CDR3 has 15 amino acids. The CDR3 DNA is TGTGCCAGCAGCCAAAGGGCACAGAATGTACGGGAACAGTACTTC. Translated: CASSQRAQNVREQYF.

This clonotype was seen only a few times. This rearrangement joins TRBV7-2 to TRBJ2-3; D uncertain. This CDR3 is built from 13 residues. The V and J ends lost 8 bases and 5 bases respectively, with 14 bases between them. Looked up from germline, CDR1 is SGHTA and CDR2 is FQGNSA. The CDR3 nucleotides read TGTGCCAGCGACTCTCCCCCCGAAGATACGCAGTATTTT. It yields the protein CASDSPPEDTQYF.

The chain is built from TRBV19 and TRBJ2-5, with D perhaps TRBD1 (5 bases). V lost 3 bases, J lost 5 bases, and 25 bases lay in between. The CDR3 runs 18 residues. CDR1 is LNHDA and CDR2 is SQIVND in the germline V gene (reference sequence). This CDR3 reads CASSIAPLGQIVRETQYF. The CDR3 coding sequence is TGTGCCAGTAGTATCGCCCCTTTGGGGCAAATCGTCCGGGAGACCCAGTACTTC. The variable domain in full, completed from reference TRBV19 and TRBJ2-5, reads DGGITQSPKYLFRKEGQNVTLSCEQNLNHDAMYWYRQDPGQGLRLIYYSQIVNDFQKGDIAEGYSVSREKKESFPLTVTSAQKNPTAFYLCASSIAPLGQIVRETQYFGPGTRLLVL.

This clonotype has a handful of counts. The V gene is TRBV12-3 or TRBV12-4, the J gene TRBJ2-4; unclear D gene. V shed 7 bases and J shed 0 bases, with 4 bases lying between them. CDR3 length: 12 amino acids. Here the CDR3 reads CASTAAKNIQYF. The CDR3 nucleotides are TGTGCCAGCACGGCAGCCAAAAACATTCAGTACTTC.

The chain has TRBV20-1 and TRBJ2-5, with D possibly TRBD2 on 6 matching bases. The CDR3 is made up of 15 amino acids. V shed 0 bases and J shed 1 base, with 12 bases lying between them. In germline, CDR1 is DFQATT, CDR2 SNEGSKA (reference sequence). Here the CDR3 reads CSARDGGKPQETQYF. The CDR3 nucleotides read TGCAGTGCTAGAGACGGGGGAAAACCCCAAGAGACCCAGTACTTC.

This clonotype was recorded a few times. The rearrangement joins TRBV18 to TRBJ2-5, with D maybe TRBD1 (5 bases). CDR1 and CDR2 (germline): KGHSH, LQKENI. The length of the CDR3 is 12 residues. V was shortened by 5 bases and J by 3 bases, with 7 bases between the two germline ends. CDR3 sequence reads: CASSKGEETQYF. In DNA form, the CDR3 reads TGTGCCAGCTCAAAAGGGGAAGAGACCCAGTACTTC.

The chain combines TRBV28 with TRBJ2-5, with D uncertain. The assigned J gene may be wrong: the sequence end matches TRBJ2-7 better. The germline gives CDR1 MDHEN, CDR2 SYDVKM. This CDR3 contains 12 residues. CDR3 DNA: TGTGCCAGCACGACTGCCACCTACGAGCAGTACTTC. It translates to CASTTATYEQYF.

This clonotype was counted between two and nine times. This chain links TRBV6-2 or TRBV6-3 with TRBJ1-2; D not resolved. This CDR3 is 15 amino acids long. Trimming removed 3 bases from V and 4 bases from J, with 15 bases in between. Germline CDR1 MNHEY, CDR2 SVGEGT. The CDR3 region is CASSYSASGSYGYTF. The CDR3 nucleotides read TGTGCCAGCAGTTATAGCGCCTCGGGGAGCTATGGCTACACCTTC.

The chain joins TRBV20-1 to TRBJ2-5; possible D gene TRBD2, 5 bases. CDR3 length: 13 residues. Trimming left V 0 bases short and J 9 bases short, with 14 bases between. Germline assignment: CDR1 DFQATT and CDR2 SNEGSKA (reference sequence). CDR3 bases: TGCAGTGCTAGAGAGGAACTCGGGAAGTCCCAGTACTTC. Its protein product is CSAREELGKSQYF.

The genes are TRBV12-3 or TRBV12-4 and TRBJ1-5; tentatively, D is TRBD1 (5 bases). V dropped 6 bases and J dropped 6 bases, with 18 bases sitting between them. The CDR3 has 15 residues. DNA for the CDR3: TGTGCCAGCAGCACGGGCGGGGACGGGGGTCAGCCCCAGCATTTT. Translation gives CASSTGGDGGQPQHF.